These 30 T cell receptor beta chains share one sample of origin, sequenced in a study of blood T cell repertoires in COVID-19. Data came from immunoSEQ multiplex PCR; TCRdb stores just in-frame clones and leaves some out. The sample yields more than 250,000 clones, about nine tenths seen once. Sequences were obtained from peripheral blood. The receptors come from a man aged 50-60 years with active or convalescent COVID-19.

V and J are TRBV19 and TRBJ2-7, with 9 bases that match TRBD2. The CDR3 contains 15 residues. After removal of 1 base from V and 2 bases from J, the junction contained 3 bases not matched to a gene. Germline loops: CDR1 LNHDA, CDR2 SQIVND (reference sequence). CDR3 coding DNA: TGTGCCAGTAGTATAGCGGCTAGCGGGGCCTACGAGCAGTACTTC. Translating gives CASSIAASGAYEQYF.

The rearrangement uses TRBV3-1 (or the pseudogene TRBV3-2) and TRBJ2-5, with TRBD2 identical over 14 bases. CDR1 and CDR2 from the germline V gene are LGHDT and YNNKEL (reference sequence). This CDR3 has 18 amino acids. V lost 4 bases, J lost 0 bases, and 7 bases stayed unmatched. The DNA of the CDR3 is TGTGCCAGCAGCCCAAGACTAGCGGGAGGGACGTACCAAGAGACCCAGTACTTC. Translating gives CASSPRLAGGTYQETQYF.

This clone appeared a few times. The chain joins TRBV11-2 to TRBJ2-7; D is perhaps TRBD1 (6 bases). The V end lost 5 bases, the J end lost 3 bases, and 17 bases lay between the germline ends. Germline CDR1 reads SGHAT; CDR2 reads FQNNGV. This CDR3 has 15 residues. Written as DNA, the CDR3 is TGTGCCAGCAGCCCATACCGGGACAACTTCTACGAGCAGTACTTC. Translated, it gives CASSPYRDNFYEQYF.

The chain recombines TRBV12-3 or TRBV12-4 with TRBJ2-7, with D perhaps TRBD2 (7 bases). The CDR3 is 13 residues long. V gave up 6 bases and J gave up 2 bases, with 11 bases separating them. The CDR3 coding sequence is TGTGCCAGCAGGGGGAGGGGGACCTACGAGCAGTACTTC. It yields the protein CASRGRGTYEQYF.

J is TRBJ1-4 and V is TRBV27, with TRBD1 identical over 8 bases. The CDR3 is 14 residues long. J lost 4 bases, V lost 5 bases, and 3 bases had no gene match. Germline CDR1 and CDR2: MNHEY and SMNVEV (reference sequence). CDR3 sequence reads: CASSTGGSNEKLFF. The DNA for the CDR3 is TGTGCCAGCAGTACAGGGGGTAGTAATGAAAAACTGTTTTTT. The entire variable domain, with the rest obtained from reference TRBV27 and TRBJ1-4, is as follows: EAQVTQNPRYLITVTGKKLTVTCSQNMNHEYMSWYRQDPGLGLRQIYYSMNVEVTDKGDVPEGYKVSRKEKRNFPLILESPSPNQTSLYFCASSTGGSNEKLFFGSGTQLSVL.

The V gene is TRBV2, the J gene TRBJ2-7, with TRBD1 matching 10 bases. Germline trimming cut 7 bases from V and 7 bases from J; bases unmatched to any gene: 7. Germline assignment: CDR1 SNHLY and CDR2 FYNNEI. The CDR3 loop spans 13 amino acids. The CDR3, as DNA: TGTGCCAGCACAGGGACAGGGGCTTCGGAGCAGTACTTC. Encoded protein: CASTGTGASEQYF.

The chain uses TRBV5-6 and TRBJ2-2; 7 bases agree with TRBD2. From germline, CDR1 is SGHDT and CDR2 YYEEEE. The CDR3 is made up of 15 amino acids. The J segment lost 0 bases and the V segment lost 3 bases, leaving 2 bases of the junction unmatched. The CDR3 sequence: CASSSAGANTGELFF. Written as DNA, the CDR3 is TGTGCCAGCAGCTCTGCGGGGGCGAACACCGGGGAGCTGTTTTTT.

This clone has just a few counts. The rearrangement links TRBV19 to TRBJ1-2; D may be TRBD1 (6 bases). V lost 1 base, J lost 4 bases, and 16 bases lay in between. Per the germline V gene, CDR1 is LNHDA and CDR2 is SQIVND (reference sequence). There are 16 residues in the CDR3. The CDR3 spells CASSIAPTGRGYGYTF. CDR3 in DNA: TGTGCCAGTAGTATAGCCCCGACAGGCCGGGGCTATGGCTACACCTTC.

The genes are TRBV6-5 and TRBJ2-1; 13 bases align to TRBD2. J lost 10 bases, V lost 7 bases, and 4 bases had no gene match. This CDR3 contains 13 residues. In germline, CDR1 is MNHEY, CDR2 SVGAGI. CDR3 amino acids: CASKTSGGYEQFF. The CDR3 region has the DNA TGTGCCAGCAAGACTAGCGGGGGGTACGAGCAGTTCTTC.

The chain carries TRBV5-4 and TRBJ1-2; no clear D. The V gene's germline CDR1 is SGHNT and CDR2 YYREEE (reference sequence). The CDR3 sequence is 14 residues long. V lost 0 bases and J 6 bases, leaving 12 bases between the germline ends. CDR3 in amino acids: CASSLGTDIHGYTF. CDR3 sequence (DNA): TGTGCCAGCAGCTTGGGAACAGATATTCATGGCTACACCTTC.

The CDR3 is CASSLRTAMNTEAFF. CDR3 sequence (DNA): TGTGCCAGCAGCCTTCGGACAGCAATGAACACTGAAGCTTTCTTT. V and J are TRBV7-2 and TRBJ1-1, with D possibly being TRBD1 (6 bases). Trimming stripped 5 bases from V and 0 bases from J, with 13 bases between. The CDR3 runs to 15 residues. Germline loops: CDR1 SGHTA, CDR2 FQGNSA.

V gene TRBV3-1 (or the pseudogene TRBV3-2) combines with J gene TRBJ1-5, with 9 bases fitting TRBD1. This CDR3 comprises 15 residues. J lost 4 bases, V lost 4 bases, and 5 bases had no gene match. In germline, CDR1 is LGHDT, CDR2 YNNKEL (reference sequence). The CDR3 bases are TGTGCCAGCAGCCGCGGGACAGGGCAAAATCAGCCCCAGCATTTT. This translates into CASSRGTGQNQPQHF.

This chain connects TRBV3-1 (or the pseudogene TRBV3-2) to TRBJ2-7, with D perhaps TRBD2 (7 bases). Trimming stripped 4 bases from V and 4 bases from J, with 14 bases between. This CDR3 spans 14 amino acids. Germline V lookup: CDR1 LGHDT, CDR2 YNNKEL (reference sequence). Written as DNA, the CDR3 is TGTGCCAGCAGCCTGAGGGGAGGGGGTTACGAGCAGTACTTC. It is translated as CASSLRGGGYEQYF.

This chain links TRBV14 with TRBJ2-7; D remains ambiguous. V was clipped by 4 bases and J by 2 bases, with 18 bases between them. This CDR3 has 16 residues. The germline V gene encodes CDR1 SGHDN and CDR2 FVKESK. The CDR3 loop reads CASSLSGSNIPYEQYF. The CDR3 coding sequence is TGTGCCAGCAGCCTTTCCGGGTCTAATATCCCCTACGAGCAGTACTTC.

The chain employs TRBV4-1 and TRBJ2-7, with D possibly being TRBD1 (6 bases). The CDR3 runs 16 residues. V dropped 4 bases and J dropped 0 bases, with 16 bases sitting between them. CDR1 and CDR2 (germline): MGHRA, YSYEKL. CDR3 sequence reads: CASSRGAGTSSYEQYF. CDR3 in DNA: TGCGCCAGCAGCCGAGGCGCCGGGACAAGCTCCTACGAGCAGTACTTC.

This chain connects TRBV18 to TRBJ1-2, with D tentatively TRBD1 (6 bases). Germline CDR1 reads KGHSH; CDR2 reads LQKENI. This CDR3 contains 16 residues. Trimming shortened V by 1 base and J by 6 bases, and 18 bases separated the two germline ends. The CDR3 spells CASSPQSGGEGNGYTF. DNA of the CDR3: TGTGCCAGCTCACCACAATCGGGGGGCGAGGGAAATGGCTACACCTTC.

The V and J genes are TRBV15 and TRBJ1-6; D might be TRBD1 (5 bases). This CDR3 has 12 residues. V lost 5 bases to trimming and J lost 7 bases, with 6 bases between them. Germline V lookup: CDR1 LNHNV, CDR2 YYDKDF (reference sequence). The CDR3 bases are TGTGCCACCAGCCAGGGAAATTCACCCCTCCACTTT. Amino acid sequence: CATSQGNSPLHF.

CDR3: CASSLTGGPYSGANVLTF. In nucleotides, the CDR3 is TGTGCCAGCAGCCTCACGGGGGGGCCGTACTCCGGGGCCAACGTCCTGACTTTC. The chain couples TRBV6-2 or TRBV6-3 to TRBJ2-6, with 8 nucleotides matching TRBD2. Losses at the gene ends were 6 bases for V and 4 bases for J; bases not matched to a gene: 14. The CDR3 extends over 18 amino acids. From germline, CDR1 is MNHEY and CDR2 SVGEGT.

For the CDR3, the DNA is TGTGCCAGCTCACCCTCCGGGTGGAATGAGCAGTTCTTC. This encodes CASSPSGWNEQFF. V is TRBV18 and J is TRBJ2-1, with no clear D. This CDR3 has 13 amino acids. Per the germline V gene, CDR1 is KGHSH and CDR2 is LQKENI. Trimming left V 3 bases short and J 7 bases short, with 10 bases between. Supplemented by reference TRBV18 and TRBJ2-1, the full variable domain reads NAGVMQNPRHLVRRRGQEARLRCSPMKGHSHVYWYRQLPEEGLKFMVYLQKENIIDESGMPKERFSAEFPKEGPSILRIQQVVRGDSAAYFCASSPSGWNEQFFGPGTRLTVL.

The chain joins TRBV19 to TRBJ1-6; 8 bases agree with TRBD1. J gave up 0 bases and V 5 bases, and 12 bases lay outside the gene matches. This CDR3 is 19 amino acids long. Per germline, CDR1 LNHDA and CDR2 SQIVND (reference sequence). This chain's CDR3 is CASSAGTGWKSSYNSPLHF. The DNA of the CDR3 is TGTGCCAGTAGTGCTGGGACAGGCTGGAAGAGCTCCTATAATTCACCCCTCCACTTT.

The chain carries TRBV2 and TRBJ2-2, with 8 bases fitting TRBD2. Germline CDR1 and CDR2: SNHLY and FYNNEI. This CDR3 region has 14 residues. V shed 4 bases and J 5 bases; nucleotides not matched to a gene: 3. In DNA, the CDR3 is TGTGCCAGCAGTGGCGGGAGGATTACCGGGGAGCTGTTTTTT. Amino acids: CASSGGRITGELFF.

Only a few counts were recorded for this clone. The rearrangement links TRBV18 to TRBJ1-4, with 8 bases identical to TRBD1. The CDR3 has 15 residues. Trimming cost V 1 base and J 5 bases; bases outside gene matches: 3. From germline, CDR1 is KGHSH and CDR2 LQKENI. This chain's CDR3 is CASSPRTGLNEKLFF. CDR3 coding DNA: TGTGCCAGCTCACCACGGACAGGGCTAAATGAAAAACTGTTTTTT.

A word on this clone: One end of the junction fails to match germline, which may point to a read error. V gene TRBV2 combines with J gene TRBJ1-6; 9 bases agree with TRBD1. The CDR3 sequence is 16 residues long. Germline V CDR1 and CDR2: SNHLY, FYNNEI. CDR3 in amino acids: CASSLSIPGQGNTIAF. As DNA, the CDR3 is TGTGCCAGCAGCCTTTCTATACCGGGACAGGGTAACACAATCGCCTTT.

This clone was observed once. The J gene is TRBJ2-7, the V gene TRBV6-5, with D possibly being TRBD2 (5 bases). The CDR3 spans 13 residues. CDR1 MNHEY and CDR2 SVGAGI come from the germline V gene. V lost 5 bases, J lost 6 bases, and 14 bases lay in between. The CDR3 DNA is TGTGCCAGCAGTCCCCTACTAGTCTCCGAGCAGTACTTC. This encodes CASSPLLVSEQYF.

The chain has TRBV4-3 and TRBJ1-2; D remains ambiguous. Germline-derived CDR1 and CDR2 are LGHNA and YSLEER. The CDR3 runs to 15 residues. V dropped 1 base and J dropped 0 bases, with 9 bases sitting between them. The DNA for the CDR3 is TGCGCCAGCAGCCAAGGAGGCCCGACTAACTATGGCTACACCTTC. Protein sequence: CASSQGGPTNYGYTF.

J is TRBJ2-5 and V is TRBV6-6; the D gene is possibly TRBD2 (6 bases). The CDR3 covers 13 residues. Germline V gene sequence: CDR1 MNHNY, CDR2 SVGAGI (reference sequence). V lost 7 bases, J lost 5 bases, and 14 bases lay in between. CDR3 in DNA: TGTGCCAGCACCCTCCATGCGGGGGAGACCCAGTACTTC. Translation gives CASTLHAGETQYF.

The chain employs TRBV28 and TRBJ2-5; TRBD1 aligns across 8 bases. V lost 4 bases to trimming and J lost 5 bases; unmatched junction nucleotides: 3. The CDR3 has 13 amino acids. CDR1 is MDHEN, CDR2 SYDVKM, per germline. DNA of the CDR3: TGTGCCAGCAGTTCACAGGGGGTCGAGACCCAGTACTTC. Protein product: CASSSQGVETQYF.

The CDR3: CASSLFAGGRQETQYF. The CDR3 DNA is TGCGCCAGCAGCTTGTTTGCGGGAGGGCGTCAAGAGACCCAGTACTTC. The chain recombines TRBV5-1 with TRBJ2-5; 9 bases align to TRBD2. This CDR3 region has 16 residues. Germline CDR1 SGHRS, CDR2 YFSETQ. Trimming took 1 base from V and 2 from J; bases not matched to a gene: 6. Full variable domain (remainder filled in from reference TRBV5-1 and TRBJ2-5): KAGVTQTPRYLIKTRGQQVTLSCSPISGHRSVSWYQQTPGQGLQFLFEYFSETQRNKGNFPGRFSGRQFSNSRSEMNVSTLELGDSALYLCASSLFAGGRQETQYFGPGTRLLVL.

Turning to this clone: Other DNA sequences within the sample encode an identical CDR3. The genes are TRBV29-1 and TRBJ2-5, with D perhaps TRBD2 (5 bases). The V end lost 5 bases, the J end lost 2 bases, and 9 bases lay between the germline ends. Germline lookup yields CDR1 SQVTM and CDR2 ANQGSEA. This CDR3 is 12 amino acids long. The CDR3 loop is CSVLRGQETQYF. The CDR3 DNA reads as TGCAGCGTTCTACGGGGTCAAGAGACCCAGTACTTC.

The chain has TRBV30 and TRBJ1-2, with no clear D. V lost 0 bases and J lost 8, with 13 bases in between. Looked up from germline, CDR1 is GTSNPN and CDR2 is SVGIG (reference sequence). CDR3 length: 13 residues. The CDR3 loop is CAWSVENTGGYTF. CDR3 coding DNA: TGTGCCTGGAGTGTTGAGAATACGGGGGGCTACACCTTC. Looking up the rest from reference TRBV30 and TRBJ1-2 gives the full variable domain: SQTIHQWPATLVQPVGSPLSLECTVEGTSNPNLYWYRQAAGRGLQLLFYSVGIGQISSEVPQNLSASRPQDRQFILSSKKLLLSDSGFYLCAWSVENTGGYTFGSGTRLTVV.